The entry that follows covers one TCR beta chain sequence. Antigen specificity is unknown. The record originates from a study of T cells after posttransplantation cyclophosphamide. Study-wide results and caveats: Recipient CMV seropositivity and CMV reactivation strongly tracked TRB clonality. Later blood repertoires were often dominated by clones from the donor CD8+ memory compartment.

V lost 0 bases to trimming and J lost 7 bases; unmatched junction nucleotides: 3. The CDR3 consists of 16 residues. In germline, CDR1 is MRHNA, CDR2 SNTAGT. Only in-frame clones appear in the TCRdb table, and some are missing; sequencing was by immunoSEQ multiplex PCR. The data contain 23,000 or so clones, roughly 98% of them singletons. The naive gate required viable CD3+CD4+ or CD3+CD8+ cells with CCR7+CD45RA+CD45RO-CD95-CD27+CD28+ phenotype. Sequenced material: naive CD8+ T cells sorted from PBMCs. The clonotype comes from a man between 35 and 55 years old in good health, CMV-negative, and a related stem cell transplant donor. The genes are TRBV6-4 and TRBJ2-1, with 13 bases lining up with TRBD2. The CDR3: CASSDSTSGRLNEQFF. DNA for the CDR3: TGTGCCAGCAGTGACTCGACTAGCGGGAGGTTAAATGAGCAGTTCTTC.